These 13 T cell receptor beta chains were sequenced from one sample in a study of pediatric ulcerative colitis. The rectum was sampled with one to two pinch biopsies at colonoscopy. Measured with immunoSEQ multiplex PCR; TCRdb has only the in-frame clones, and not every one. The repertoire holds some 10,000 clones, with roughly four fifths as singletons. Sequenced sample: gut tissue. The receptors were sampled from a girl aged 10 to 17 who was a control in a study of pediatric ulcerative colitis.

This clone was found once. The V gene is TRBV27, the J gene TRBJ2-2; 9 nucleotides line up with TRBD1. CDR1 is MNHEY, CDR2 SMNVEV, per germline (reference sequence). The CDR3 is 13 amino acids. V was pared by 6 bases and J by 7 bases, with 3 bases of the junction left unmatched. As DNA, the CDR3 is TGTGCCAGCAGCACAGGGGGCTTCGGGGAGCTGTTTTTT. This encodes CASSTGGFGELFF.

This chain connects TRBV27 to TRBJ2-7, with no clear D. This CDR3 region has 11 residues. CDR1 is MNHEY, CDR2 SMNVEV, per germline (reference sequence). V lost 7 bases, J lost 7 bases, and 11 bases lay in between. The CDR3 spells CASTNGWEQYF. CDR3 in DNA: TGTGCCAGCACCAATGGGTGGGAGCAGTACTTC.

The CDR3 loop is CASSLRLASWADTQYF. CDR3 in DNA: TGTGCCAGCAGCTTGCGACTAGCGTCATGGGCAGATACGCAGTATTTT. The rearrangement joins TRBV5-4 to TRBJ2-3, with 8 bases fitting TRBD2. The J segment lost 4 bases and the V segment lost 1 base, leaving 8 bases of the junction unmatched. Germline V lookup: CDR1 SGHNT, CDR2 YYREEE (reference sequence). This CDR3 contains 16 residues.

A few counts support this clone. V gene TRBV5-5 combines with J gene TRBJ1-4; D gene unclear. V lost 3 bases to trimming and J lost 8 bases, with 17 bases between them. The CDR3 runs to 15 residues. Germline-derived CDR1 and CDR2 are SGHKS and YYEKEE (reference sequence). The CDR3 loop is CASSSSPGVGEKLFF. The CDR3 DNA reads TGTGCCAGCAGCTCCTCCCCGGGTGTCGGGGAAAAACTGTTTTTT.

This chain links TRBV27 with TRBJ1-1; 10 positions match TRBD1. CDR1 MNHEY and CDR2 SMNVEV come from the germline V gene (reference sequence). The CDR3 loop spans 14 amino acids. J lost 10 bases, V lost 7 bases, and 12 bases had no gene match. CDR3 loop: CASTNPGQGFGAFF. CDR3 nucleotide sequence: TGTGCCAGCACCAACCCGGGACAGGGGTTTGGAGCTTTCTTT.

This clone was counted only a few times. The gene calls are TRBV11-2 and TRBJ1-2, with 7 bases lining up with TRBD1. The V segment lost 2 bases and the J segment 4 bases; nucleotides outside the gene matches: 4. The CDR3 spans 14 residues. Per the germline V gene, CDR1 is SGHAT and CDR2 is FQNNGV. The CDR3 region has the DNA TGTGCCAGCAGCTTAACGACAGGGATCTATGGCTACACCTTC. Protein sequence: CASSLTTGIYGYTF.

This chain links TRBV25-1 with TRBJ2-2; perhaps TRBD1 as D (6 bases). Trimming removed 1 base from V and 3 bases from J, with 9 bases in between. Germline V gives CDR1 MGHDK, CDR2 SYGVNS. This CDR3 spans 15 amino acids. CDR3 sequence reads: CASSEWSGDTGELFF. CDR3 DNA sequence: TGTGCCAGCAGTGAATGGTCAGGGGACACCGGGGAGCTGTTTTTT.

The chain employs TRBV27 and TRBJ1-4; TRBD1 aligns across 11 bases. Germline-derived CDR1 and CDR2 are MNHEY and SMNVEV (reference sequence). The CDR3 extends over 14 amino acids. The J segment lost 14 bases and the V segment lost 4 bases, leaving 9 bases of the junction unmatched. CDR3 in DNA: TGTGCCAGCAGTTCCTTCTCGGGACAGGGGGTCCTGTTTTTT. Amino acid sequence: CASSSFSGQGVLFF.

The chain couples TRBV27 to TRBJ1-2; D remains ambiguous. The V gene lost 3 bases and the J gene lost 2 bases, with 7 bases spanning the gap. The germline gives CDR1 MNHEY, CDR2 SMNVEV (reference sequence). CDR3 length: 13 residues. CDR3 sequence reads: CASSFQENYGYTF. The CDR3 coding sequence is TGTGCCAGCAGTTTTCAAGAAAACTATGGCTACACCTTC.

The chain joins TRBV5-1 to TRBJ1-4; maybe TRBD1 (6 bases). CDR3 length: 17 amino acids. Germline V gene sequence: CDR1 SGHRS, CDR2 YFSETQ. The V gene lost 0 bases and the J gene lost 7 bases, with 19 bases spanning the gap. The CDR3 sequence is CASSLAVGAARSEKLFF. In DNA, the CDR3 is TGCGCCAGCAGCTTGGCCGTGGGGGCCGCGAGGAGTGAAAAACTGTTTTTT.

The gene calls are TRBV4-1 and TRBJ1-4; D is uncertain. V lost 5 bases and J 0 bases, leaving 13 bases between the germline ends. Germline CDR1 reads MGHRA; CDR2 reads YSYEKL. This CDR3 spans 16 amino acids. CDR3 region: CASSYGWASTNEKLFF. CDR3 sequence (DNA): TGCGCCAGCAGCTACGGCTGGGCCTCAACTAATGAAAAACTGTTTTTT.

The CDR3 DNA sequence: TGTGCCAGCAGCCGGACAGGTGGCACTGAAGCTTTCTTT. It is translated as CASSRTGGTEAFF. The rearrangement uses TRBV5-6 and TRBJ1-1; 7 nucleotides line up with TRBD1. The CDR3 totals 13 residues. Germline-derived CDR1 and CDR2 are SGHDT and YYEEEE. Germline trimming cut 4 bases from V and 4 bases from J; bases unmatched to any gene: 4. The whole variable domain, remainder taken from reference TRBV5-6 and TRBJ1-1, is DAGVTQSPTHLIKTRGQQVTLRCSPKSGHDTVSWYQQALGQGPQFIFQYYEEEERQRGNFPDRFSGHQFPNYSSELNVNALLLGDSALYLCASSRTGGTEAFFGQGTRLTVV.

This clone was seen only once. This chain uses TRBV7-2 with TRBJ2-3, with D possibly TRBD1 on 5 matching bases. V was clipped by 0 bases and J by 4 bases, with 8 bases between them. Germline V gene data show CDR1 as SGHTA and CDR2 as FQGNSA. The CDR3 runs 14 residues. DNA of the CDR3: TGTGCCAGCAGCTTAGCGCAGGGCTCAGATACGCAGTATTTT. Encoded protein: CASSLAQGSDTQYF.